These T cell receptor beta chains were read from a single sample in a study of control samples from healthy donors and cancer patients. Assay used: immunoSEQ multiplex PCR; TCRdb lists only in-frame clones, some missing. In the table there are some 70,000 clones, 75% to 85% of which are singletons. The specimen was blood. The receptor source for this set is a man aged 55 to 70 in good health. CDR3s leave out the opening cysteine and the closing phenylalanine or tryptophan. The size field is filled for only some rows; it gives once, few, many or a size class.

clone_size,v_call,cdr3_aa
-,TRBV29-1,SVVGMNTEAF
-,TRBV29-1,GGRNTGELF
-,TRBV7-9,ASSSTGVSSYNEQF
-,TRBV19,ASSIRARGDTEAF
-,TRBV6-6,ASRHGTGATDTQY
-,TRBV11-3,ASSLDSRGANTEAF
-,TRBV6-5,ASSYRQRGLSSPLH
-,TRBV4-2,ASSQDPRTRTSEQY
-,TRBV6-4,ASSNGLGTDTQY
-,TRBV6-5,ASSPMTGASYEQY
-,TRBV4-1,ASSQDSPGLAGDTQY
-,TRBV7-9,ASSSTGGNYGYT
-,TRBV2,ASSGGGDSIYEQY
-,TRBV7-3,ASSPRLAGVGEQY
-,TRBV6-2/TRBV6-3,ASSYLAGVRDYEQY
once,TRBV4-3,ASSQENGPYNEQF
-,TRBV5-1,ASSLAAETQY
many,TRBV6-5,ASRLDRGGNTIY
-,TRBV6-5,ASTLGGQTNQPQH
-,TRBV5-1,ASSLSSGPYEQF
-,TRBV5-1,ASSLAGGNYNEQF
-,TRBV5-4,ASSSGTGHGYGYT
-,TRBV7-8,ASSLASGRASSYNEQF
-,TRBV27,ASSLSATSSYNEQF
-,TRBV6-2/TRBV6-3,ASSYRGLQGTEAF
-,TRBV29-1,SVDAGTLNTEAF
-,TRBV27,ASSLKYVNRDDSYNSPLH
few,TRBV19,ASIGTGTYGYT
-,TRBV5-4,ASSPPGNDGYT
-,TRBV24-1,ATSDQLAGQQY
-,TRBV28,ASSLPQENTEAF
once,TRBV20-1,SASGPQQNREKQF
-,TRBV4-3,ASSQDSTSYNEQF
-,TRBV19,ASSIQGYRDQPQH
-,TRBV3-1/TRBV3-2,ASSLGRQQRGYT
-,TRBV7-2,ASSPQAGTGNFYEQY
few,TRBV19,ASSPLPGTGGADTQY
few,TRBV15,ATSRQLLAGSSRGAYNEQF
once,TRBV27,AVGVGGTSNQPQH
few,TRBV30,AWKTETQY
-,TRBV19,ASSIKRATEAF
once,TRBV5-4,ASSNRDGGSPGANVLT
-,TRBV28,ASSSFDRLGNTIY
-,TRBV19,ASSRSGRSLEQY
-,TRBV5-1,ASSLSRTSGRIWETQY
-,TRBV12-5,ASGSGLAGTTDTQY
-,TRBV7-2,ASSLVGVSGNTIY
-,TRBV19,ASRGGIAGELF
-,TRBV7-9,ASSLAGYPSYNEQF
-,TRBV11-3,ASSLGAGQGRF
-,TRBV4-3,ASSLGSGMNTEAF
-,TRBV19,ASSKTANSGNTIY
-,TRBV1,TSGTVASGNTIY